Below, 30 T cell receptor beta chains from the same sample are listed, as sequenced in a study of T cells in Graves' hyperthyroidism and ophthalmopathy (dated by TCRdb to between 2018 and 2021). Receptor libraries were prepared by multiplex PCR. The sequencing machine was an Illumina HiSeq 2000. The TCR beta CDR3 regions were amplified from RNA transcripts. The first round of RT-PCR for the TCR CDR3 was performed with the HTBI primer set and the Qiagen OneStep RT-PCR kit. TCRdb itself trimmed the public reads at Q25 with fastp, ran MiXCR and retained productive beta chains. Merged by CDR3 protein, the rows form single entries marked with the most common genes and DNA. Recorded for this sample are 450,000 to 550,000 distinct CDR3 sequences; around 22% of them occurred a single time. About 10% of the sample belongs to the ten largest clones. What was sequenced was blood. These TCRs come from a woman in her thirties with Graves' ophthalmopathy.

In its sample, this clonotype was seen many times. The DNA for the CDR3 is TGTGCCAGCAGTGTCTCGGGAGCTCGGACTGAAGCTTTCTTT. Its translation is CASSVSGARTEAFF. The rearrangement uses TRBV2 and TRBJ1-1; no definite D call. This CDR3 has 14 amino acids. V was shortened by 4 bases and J by 5 bases, with 14 bases between the two germline ends. The germline V gene has CDR1 SNHLY and CDR2 FYNNEI.

The sample holds many counts of this clonotype. The chain couples TRBV6-1 to TRBJ1-2, with 10 bases matching TRBD1. V trimming: 7 bases; J trimming: 4 bases; junction bases outside the gene matches: 3. Germline V lookup: CDR1 MNHNS, CDR2 SASEGT. The CDR3 totals 13 residues. In nucleotides, the CDR3 is TGTGCCAGCATGGGACAGGGGCCCTATGGCTACACCTTC. It encodes CASMGQGPYGYTF.

This clonotype was counted only a few times. The V and J genes are TRBV7-2 and TRBJ2-5; 7 bases fit TRBD1. Unmatched junction bases numbered 14, after V lost 5 bases and J lost 5 bases. Germline loops: CDR1 SGHTA, CDR2 FQGNSA. The CDR3 has 16 amino acids. CDR3 coding DNA: TGTGCCAGCAGCCCTGTCGGGGCAGGGGGATGGGAGACCCAGTACTTC. It encodes CASSPVGAGGWETQYF.

This chain connects TRBV11-2 to TRBJ2-6; a weak D match, TRBD2 (5 bases). V dropped 1 base and J dropped 4 bases, with 5 bases sitting between them. The CDR3 sequence is 14 residues long. In germline, CDR1 is SGHAT, CDR2 FQNNGV. CDR3 bases: TGTGCCAGCAGCTTAGGGAGGGGGGCCAACGTCCTGACTTTC. This gives the protein CASSLGRGANVLTF.

This chain connects TRBV11-2 to TRBJ2-7; tentatively, D is TRBD2 (6 bases). Trimming removed 0 bases at V and 0 bases at J, with 15 bases between. The germline V gene encodes CDR1 SGHAT and CDR2 FQNNGV. This CDR3 spans 17 amino acids. Here the CDR3 DNA reads TGTGCCAGCAGCTTAGAGACTAGTTCAGACAGCTCCTACGAGCAGTACTTC. This sequence encodes CASSLETSSDSSYEQYF.

This clonotype was seen many times. V usage is TRBV20-1 and J usage is TRBJ2-7, with 12 bases that match TRBD2. Trimming took 6 bases from V and 2 from J; bases not matched to a gene: 14. CDR1 DFQATT and CDR2 SNEGSKA come from the germline V gene (reference sequence). The length of the CDR3 is 17 residues. CDR3 bases: TGCAGTGCAGCCTTACCTAGCGGGGGGGCCAATCCCTACGAGCAGTACTTC. This translates into CSAALPSGGANPYEQYF.

The table lists this clonotype with a few counts. The chain's CDR3 is CSARAPGLAGPHYEQYF. The CDR3, as DNA: TGCAGTGCTAGAGCGCCGGGACTAGCGGGGCCCCACTACGAGCAGTACTTC. V gene TRBV20-1 combines with J gene TRBJ2-7, with 13 nucleotides matching TRBD2. V lost 1 base and J lost 3; bases outside the gene matches: 9. The CDR3 loop spans 17 amino acids. Germline lookup yields CDR1 DFQATT and CDR2 SNEGSKA (reference sequence).

This clonotype was observed many times. The V gene is TRBV5-1, the J gene TRBJ1-2; a possible D gene is TRBD1 (6 bases). Deletions cut 4 bases from V and 5 bases from J, with 18 bases between. CDR3 length equals 15 residues. From germline, CDR1 is SGHRS and CDR2 YFSETQ. The CDR3 sequence: CASSPEQGDGYGYTF. The CDR3 nucleotides are TGCGCCAGCAGCCCCGAACAGGGCGACGGGTATGGCTACACCTTC.

This clonotype was counted many times. CDR3 loop: CASSFVEAGIGYTF. CDR3 DNA sequence: TGTGCCAGCAGCTTTGTGGAGGCGGGTATTGGCTACACCTTC. This sequence joins TRBV7-2 and TRBJ1-2; D remains ambiguous. Between the trimmed V and J ends, which lost 3 bases and 7 bases, there was a span of 15 bases. Germline-derived CDR1 and CDR2 are SGHTA and FQGNSA. The CDR3 is 14 residues long.

In this sample, this clonotype turned up many times. The chain recombines TRBV29-1 with TRBJ1-2, with a tentative D call TRBD1 (5 bases). CDR1 and CDR2 (germline): SQVTM, ANQGSEA. The CDR3 is made up of 11 amino acids. Between the trimmed V and J ends, which lost 3 bases and 7 bases, there was a span of 9 bases. CDR3 nucleotides: TGCAGCGTTGACTCTGGGGGTGGCTACACCTTC. It codes for CSVDSGGGYTF.

The chain couples TRBV28 to TRBJ1-2, with D hard to call. CDR3 length: 15 residues. V was pared by 11 bases and J by 5 bases, with 24 bases between. Per germline, CDR1 MDHEN and CDR2 SYDVKM. The CDR3 region is CASGGGVYPFYGYTF. In DNA form, the CDR3 reads TGTGCCTCCGGTGGAGGCGTTTACCCGTTTTATGGCTACACCTTC.

This clonotype was counted ten times or more. The V and J genes are TRBV19 and TRBJ1-2; TRBD1 matches at 8 bases. Trimming cost V 6 bases and J 5 bases; bases outside gene matches: 8. This CDR3 is built from 14 residues. Germline values: CDR1 LNHDA, CDR2 SQIVND (reference sequence). CDR3 residues: CASSPMTGEYGYTF. CDR3 DNA: TGTGCCAGTAGCCCTATGACAGGGGAATATGGCTACACCTTC.

This clonotype has a count of ten or more. The V gene is TRBV5-1, the J gene TRBJ1-1; 8 bases line up with TRBD1. The length of the CDR3 is 13 residues. The germline CDR1 and CDR2 sequences are SGHRS and YFSETQ. V lost 3 bases and J lost 6; bases outside the gene matches: 4. CDR3 sequence reads: CASSYRTGSEAFF. In DNA form, the CDR3 reads TGCGCCAGCAGCTACCGGACAGGGTCTGAAGCTTTCTTT. The whole variable domain, remainder taken from reference TRBV5-1 and TRBJ1-1, is KAGVTQTPRYLIKTRGQQVTLSCSPISGHRSVSWYQQTPGQGLQFLFEYFSETQRNKGNFPGRFSGRQFSNSRSEMNVSTLELGDSALYLCASSYRTGSEAFFGQGTRLTVV.

Many counts were recorded for this clonotype. J is TRBJ1-1 and V is TRBV6-5; unclear D gene. Germline V gives CDR1 MNHEY, CDR2 SVGAGI. CDR3 size: 13 residues. Deletions cut 2 bases from V and 1 base from J, with 5 bases between. The CDR3 coding sequence is TGTGCCAGCAGTTACAATCCGAACACTGAAGCTTTCTTT. Protein product: CASSYNPNTEAFF.

This clonotype has a count of ten or more. The gene calls are TRBV5-1 and TRBJ2-7; 8 bases match TRBD1. Germline V gene data show CDR1 as SGHRS and CDR2 as YFSETQ. The CDR3 spans 14 residues. The V and J ends lost 2 bases and 5 bases, in that order; junction bases with no gene match: 6. DNA of the CDR3: TGCGCCAGCAGCTTTGGACAGGGAAGGGACGAGCAGTACTTC. This encodes CASSFGQGRDEQYF.

V gene TRBV28 combines with J gene TRBJ1-1, with TRBD1 identical over 8 bases. This CDR3 has 16 residues. Trimming removed 3 bases from V and 1 base from J; junction bases left unmatched: 7. The germline CDR1 and CDR2 sequences are MDHEN and SYDVKM. The CDR3 nucleotides are TGTGCCAGCAGTTTGCTGTGGACAGGGAAGAACACTGAAGCTTTCTTT. It codes for CASSLLWTGKNTEAFF.

This clonotype has only one observation. V gene TRBV29-1 combines with J gene TRBJ2-7, with a tentative D call TRBD2 (5 bases). The CDR3 consists of 11 residues. CDR1 is SQVTM and CDR2 is ANQGSEA in the germline V gene. Trimming left V 4 bases short and J 6 bases short, with 10 bases between. The CDR3 coding sequence is TGCAGCGTTGTAGAAGGGAGCGAGCAGTACTTC. Translation gives CSVVEGSEQYF.

This clonotype has only a few counts. The chain recombines TRBV11-2 with TRBJ2-7; 7 bases fit TRBD1. V shed 5 bases, J shed 4 bases, and the junction held 5 bases outside the gene matches. The length of the CDR3 is 13 residues. Per the germline V gene, CDR1 is SGHAT and CDR2 is FQNNGV. The DNA of the CDR3 is TGTGCCAGCAGCACCGGGACAGATTACGAGCAGTACGTC. It is translated as CASSTGTDYEQYV.

This clonotype came up many times. The chain couples TRBV6-1 to TRBJ1-1; D is ambiguous. The CDR3 is 14 residues long. In germline, CDR1 is MNHNS, CDR2 SASEGT. With 3 bases removed from V and 0 bases from J, the gap between germline ends came to 8 bases. The CDR3 protein is CASSENGLNTEAFF. CDR3 sequence (DNA): TGTGCCAGCAGTGAGAACGGATTGAACACTGAAGCTTTCTTT.

This clonotype was counted between two and nine times. V gene TRBV15 combines with J gene TRBJ1-2, with a tentative D call TRBD1 (5 bases). Germline V gene sequence: CDR1 LNHNV, CDR2 YYDKDF (reference sequence). V was clipped by 3 bases and J by 6 bases, with 11 bases between them. CDR3 size: 13 residues. Here the CDR3 DNA reads TGTGCCACCAGCAGGACACAGGAGGATGGCTACACCTTC. Translating gives CATSRTQEDGYTF.

This clonotype was seen repeatedly, ten times or more. A much larger clone sits a single nucleotide away, making a read error possible. The chain recombines TRBV6-1 with TRBJ1-1, with 7 bases that match TRBD1. This CDR3 region has 13 residues. CDR1 and CDR2 (germline): MNHNS, SASEGT. CDR3 sequence (DNA): TGTGCCAGCAGACAACAGGGGTACACTGGAGCTTTCTTT. This gives the protein CASRQQGYTGAFF.

The V gene is TRBV20-1, the J gene TRBJ2-7, with D perhaps given as TRBD1 or TRBD2 (5 bases each). Germline CDR1 and CDR2: DFQATT and SNEGSKA (reference sequence). The CDR3 length is 11 residues. V shed 6 bases and J shed 7 bases, with 13 bases lying between them. This CDR3 reads CSARDRGEQYF. The CDR3 nucleotides read TGCAGTGCCCGAGACAGAGGGGAGCAGTACTTC.

This chain connects TRBV6-1 to TRBJ2-7, with D possibly being TRBD1 (6 bases). Trimming removed 7 bases at V and 8 bases at J, with 12 bases between. This CDR3 contains 11 residues. The germline V gene encodes CDR1 MNHNS and CDR2 SASEGT. For the CDR3, the DNA is TGTGCCAGCACCGTAGGGGGAAAGCAGTACTTC. Protein sequence: CASTVGGKQYF.

This clonotype was seen repeatedly, ten times or more. The chain carries TRBV10-3 and TRBJ1-1, with D unresolved. Germline values: CDR1 ENHRY, CDR2 SYGVKD. This CDR3 has 13 residues. Trimming removed 0 bases from V and 6 bases from J, with 8 bases in between. CDR3 residues: CAISESTMAEAFF. The CDR3 DNA sequence: TGTGCCATCAGTGAGTCGACCATGGCTGAAGCTTTCTTT.

At least ten counts were recorded for this clonotype. The genes are TRBV28 and TRBJ2-7; possibly TRBD2 for D (6 bases). Germline CDR1 MDHEN, CDR2 SYDVKM. The CDR3 covers 14 residues. V dropped 4 bases and J dropped 4 bases, with 14 bases sitting between them. The CDR3 loop reads CASSSRLDPYEQYF. The CDR3 DNA reads TGTGCCAGCAGTTCCAGACTAGACCCGTACGAGCAGTACTTC.

This clonotype occurred a few times. The V call is TRBV3-1, the J call TRBJ2-7, with unresolved D. In germline, CDR1 is LGHDT, CDR2 YNNKEL (reference sequence). The V end lost 0 bases, the J end lost 9 bases, and 12 bases lay between the germline ends. This CDR3 is 13 amino acids long. In DNA form, the CDR3 reads TGTGCCAGCAGCCAAGAAGACAACCATCGGCAGTACTTC. Its translation is CASSQEDNHRQYF.

This clonotype was observed many times. This sequence joins TRBV9 and TRBJ2-2, with TRBD1 matching over 7 bases. Germline CDR1 and CDR2: SGDLS and YYNGEE. There are 16 residues in the CDR3. The J segment lost 0 bases and the V segment lost 3 bases, leaving 5 bases of the junction unmatched. CDR3 sequence (DNA): TGTGCCAGCAGCGCCGCGACAGGGACGAACACCGGGGAGCTGTTTTTT. Protein: CASSAATGTNTGELFF.

The table lists this clonotype with many counts. The chain uses TRBV28 and TRBJ1-5; 7 bases agree with TRBD1. Per germline, CDR1 MDHEN and CDR2 SYDVKM. CDR3 length equals 15 residues. Unmatched junction bases numbered 10, after V lost 7 bases and J lost 4 bases. The DNA for the CDR3 is TGTGCCAGCACCCTGACAGGGTTAGGGAATCAGCCCCAGCATTTT. Translating it yields CASTLTGLGNQPQHF. Together with reference TRBV28 and TRBJ1-5, the CDR3 gives the full variable domain: DVKVTQSSRYLVKRTGEKVFLECVQDMDHENMFWYRQDPGLGLRLIYFSYDVKMKEKGDIPEGYSVSREKKERFSLILESASTNQTSMYLCASTLTGLGNQPQHFGDGTRLSIL.

The V and J genes are TRBV7-3 and TRBJ1-1, with TRBD1 identical over 7 bases. This CDR3 region has 16 residues. Germline V gene data show CDR1 as SGHTA and CDR2 as FQGTGA. Trimming cost V 5 bases and J 4 bases; bases outside gene matches: 13. CDR3 sequence: CASSARPGQGVTEAFF. The CDR3 DNA reads TGTGCCAGCAGCGCACGACCGGGCCAGGGGGTCACTGAAGCTTTCTTT.

The rearrangement uses TRBV12-3 or TRBV12-4 and TRBJ2-7, with D tentatively TRBD1 (6 bases). With 5 bases removed from V and 0 bases from J, the gap between germline ends came to 11 bases. The CDR3 covers 14 residues. In DNA form, the CDR3 reads TGTGCCAGCAGTGTCAACAGGGCCTCCTACGAGCAGTACTTC. Protein: CASSVNRASYEQYF.